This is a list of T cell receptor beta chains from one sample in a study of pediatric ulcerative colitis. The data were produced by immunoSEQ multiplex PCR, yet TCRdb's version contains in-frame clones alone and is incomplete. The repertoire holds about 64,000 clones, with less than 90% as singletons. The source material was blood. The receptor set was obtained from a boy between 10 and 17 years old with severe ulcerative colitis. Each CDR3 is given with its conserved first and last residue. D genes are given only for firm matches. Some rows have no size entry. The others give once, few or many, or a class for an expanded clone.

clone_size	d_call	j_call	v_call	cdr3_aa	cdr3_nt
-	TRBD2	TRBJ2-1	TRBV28	CASSLYAGDEQFF	TGTGCCAGCAGTTTATATGCGGGGGATGAGCAGTTCTTC
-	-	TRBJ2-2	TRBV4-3	CASSQDSRYTGELFF	TGCGCCAGCAGCCAAGATTCCCGCTACACCGGGGAGCTGTTTTTT
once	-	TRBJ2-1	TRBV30	CACTSPRDYNEQFF	TGTGCCTGCACAAGCCCCCGGGACTACAATGAGCAGTTCTTC
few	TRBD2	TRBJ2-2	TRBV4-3	CASSPGTSGKVGELFF	TGCGCCAGCAGCCCGGGGACTAGCGGGAAGGTCGGGGAGCTGTTTTTT
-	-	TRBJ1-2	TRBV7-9	CASSLPGEVTSGYTF	TGTGCCAGCAGCTTACCGGGGGAGGTGACTTCTGGCTACACCTTC
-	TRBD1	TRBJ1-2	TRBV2	CASKLTGDHGYTF	TGTGCCAGCAAGCTTACAGGGGATCATGGCTACACCTTC
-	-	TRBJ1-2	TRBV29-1	CSVADSVNYGYTF	TGCAGCGTTGCGGACAGCGTCAACTATGGCTACACCTTC
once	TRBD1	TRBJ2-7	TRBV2	CASNFGGGQGAAEQYF	TGTGCCAGCAACTTTGGTGGGGGACAGGGGGCTGCGGAGCAGTACTTC
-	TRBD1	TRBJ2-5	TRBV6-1	CASSEFHRAPGTDVKETQYF	TGTGCCAGCAGTGAATTTCATAGGGCGCCTGGGACAGACGTAAAAGAGACCCAGTACTTC
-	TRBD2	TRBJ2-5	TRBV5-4	CASSPIAGGGEETQYF	TGTGCCAGCAGCCCGATAGCGGGAGGAGGAGAAGAGACCCAGTACTTC
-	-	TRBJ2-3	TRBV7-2	CASIQGLGQYF	TGTGCCAGCATCCAGGGGCTAGGGCAGTATTTT
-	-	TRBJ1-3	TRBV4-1	CASSQDRRRQKTGNTIYF	TGCGCCAGCAGCCAAGATCGTCGACGACAGAAAACTGGAAACACCATATATTTT
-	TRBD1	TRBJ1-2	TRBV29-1	CSVEDREDYGYTF	TGCAGCGTTGAGGACAGGGAGGACTATGGCTACACCTTC
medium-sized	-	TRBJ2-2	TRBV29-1	CSVDFSGNTGELFF	TGCAGCGTAGACTTCTCAGGGAACACCGGGGAGCTGTTTTTT
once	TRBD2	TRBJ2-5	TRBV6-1	CATSLGTTLSETQYF	TGTGCCACCTCACTCGGGACTACCCTCTCCGAGACCCAGTACTTC
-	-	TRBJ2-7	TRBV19	CASSGQTGAYEQYF	TGTGCCAGTAGTGGGCAGACAGGAGCCTACGAGCAGTACTTC
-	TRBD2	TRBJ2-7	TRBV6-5	CALGGSNEQYF	TGTGCCTTGGGCGGGAGCAACGAGCAGTACTTC
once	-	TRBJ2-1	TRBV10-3	CAISDPLTGSNEQFF	TGTGCCATCAGTGACCCGCTAACAGGGAGCAATGAGCAGTTCTTC
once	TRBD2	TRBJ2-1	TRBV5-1	CASSLESAGGPIF	TGCGCCAGCAGCTTGGAATCGGCGGGAGGGCCGATCTTC
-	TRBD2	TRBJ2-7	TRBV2	CASSVRREASYEQYF	TGTGCCAGCAGTGTAAGACGGGAGGCTTCCTACGAGCAGTACTTC
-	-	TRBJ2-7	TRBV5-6	CASSLGAGFPEQYF	TGTGCCAGCAGCTTGGGTGCAGGATTTCCCGAGCAGTACTTC
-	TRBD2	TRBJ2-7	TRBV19	CASSAAGGNPSYEQYF	TGTGCCAGTAGTGCGGCGGGGGGGAATCCCTCCTACGAGCAGTACTTC
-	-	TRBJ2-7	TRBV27	CASRGQLASYEQYF	TGTGCCAGCAGGGGACAACTAGCCTCCTACGAGCAGTACTTC
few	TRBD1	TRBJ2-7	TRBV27	CASTRTGGEQYF	TGTGCCAGCACCCGAACAGGGGGCGAGCAGTACTTC
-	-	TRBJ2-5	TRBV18	CASSHGRGYETQYF	TGTGCCAGCTCGCACGGGAGAGGGTACGAGACCCAGTACTTC
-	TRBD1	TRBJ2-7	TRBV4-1	CASSQGPGQQYEQYF	TGCGCCAGCAGCCAAGGTCCGGGACAGCAATACGAGCAGTACTTC
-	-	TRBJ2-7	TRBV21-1	CASNGGCRRNEQYF	TGTGCCAGCAACGGGGGGTGCCGGCGAAACGAGCAGTACTTC
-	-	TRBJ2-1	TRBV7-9	CASSQGSNEQFF	TGTGCCAGCAGCCAAGGGTCTAATGAGCAGTTCTTC
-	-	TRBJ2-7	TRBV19	CASSIGVDYEQYF	TGTGCCAGTAGTATAGGTGTCGACTACGAGCAGTACTTC
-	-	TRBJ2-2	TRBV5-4	CASSLVMNTGELFF	TGTGCCAGCAGCTTGGTAATGAACACCGGGGAGCTGTTTTTT
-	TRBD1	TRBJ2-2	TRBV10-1	CASSKQGAVNTGELFF	TGCGCCAGCAGTAAACAGGGGGCCGTCAACACCGGGGAGCTGTTTTTT
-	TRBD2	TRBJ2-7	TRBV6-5	CASSVASGPYEQYF	TGTGCCAGCAGTGTGGCTAGCGGTCCCTACGAGCAGTACTTC
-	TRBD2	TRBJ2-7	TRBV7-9	CASSILAGEYEQYF	TGTGCCAGCAGCATTCTAGCGGGGGAATACGAGCAGTACTTC
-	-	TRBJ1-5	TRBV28	CASSLGGLLYQPQHF	TGTGCCAGCAGTTTAGGAGGGTTATTGTACCAGCCCCAGCATTTT
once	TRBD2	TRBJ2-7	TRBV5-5	CASSSLAGEPYEQYF	TGTGCCAGCAGCTCCCTAGCGGGAGAACCCTACGAGCAGTACTTC
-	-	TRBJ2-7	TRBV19	CASSARGQNYEQYF	TGTGCCAGTAGTGCCCGGGGTCAGAACTACGAGCAGTACTTC
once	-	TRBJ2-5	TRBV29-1	CSVEAGETQYF	TGCAGCGTTGAGGCAGGAGAGACCCAGTACTTC